This T cell receptor beta chain was captured in a study of cytomegalovirus exposure and HLA in healthy donors. The ends lost 2 bases at V and 3 bases at J; junction bases unmatched: 5. The CDR3 is 17 residues long. Germline CDR1 and CDR2: SGHDT and YYEEEE. Both 60 Vbeta primers and 13 Jbeta primers went into the PCR. Libraries were prepared by immunoSEQ multiplex PCR; TCRdb keeps only in-frame clonotypes and omits some of them. This sample yields 70,000 to 85,000 clones, of which 70% to 80% are seen a single time; roughly 9% belongs to the top ten. Study-level results: A later analysis showed TCR association rates differing by HLA locus, peaking at DRB1 and lowest at HLA-C.

A word on this clone: Its target is unknown. Different DNA sequences within this sample yield the same CDR3.

The J gene is TRBJ2-5, the V gene TRBV5-6; 15 bases match TRBD2. This TCR derives from a man in his forties or fifties in good health and CMV-seropositive. The sample was PBMCs. As DNA, the CDR3 is TGTGCCAGCAGCTTAATGGGACTAGCGGGGGGTGAAGAGACCCAGTACTTC. The encoded protein is CASSLMGLAGGEETQYF.